Each of the 17 T cell receptor beta chains below was sequenced from the same sample in a study of blood T cell repertoires in COVID-19. The data were produced by immunoSEQ multiplex PCR, yet TCRdb's version contains in-frame clones alone and is incomplete. The data contain approximately 130,000 clones, 88% of them singletons. Sequencing used peripheral blood. These receptor sequences come from a man aged 50 to 60 with acute or convalescent COVID-19.

The CDR3 nucleotides read TGTGCCAGCAGCCTAGTACAGGGGGACTACAATGAGCAGTTCTTC. Its translation: CASSLVQGDYNEQFF. The chain joins TRBV3-1 (or the pseudogene TRBV3-2) to TRBJ2-1; TRBD1 matches 8 bases. The V gene's germline CDR1 is LGHDT and CDR2 YNNKEL (reference sequence). The CDR3 is 15 residues long. V shed 4 bases, J shed 3 bases, and the junction held 5 bases outside the gene matches.

The chain employs TRBV5-6 and TRBJ1-5; D is perhaps TRBD1 (6 bases). This CDR3 has 13 amino acids. V was cut by 5 bases and J by 7 bases, with 13 bases left in between. Germline CDR1 and CDR2: SGHDT and YYEEEE. The CDR3 sequence: CASSRTGSQPQHF. Written as DNA, the CDR3 is TGTGCCAGCAGTCGTACAGGGAGCCAGCCCCAGCATTTT.

V and J are TRBV21-1 and TRBJ2-5; no check of the table's D call, TRBD2, against the DNA was made. TRBV21-1 is a recognized pseudogene. This CDR3 region has 15 residues. CDR3 nucleotides: TGTGCCAGCAGCAATAGCGGGAGGGTCGTCGGGGCCCAGTACTTC. Translation: CASSNSGRVVGAQYF.

DNA of the CDR3: TGTGCCTGGAGTAGAGGGACAACAACTAATGAAAAACTGTTTTTT. Translated, it gives CAWSRGTTTNEKLFF. This chain connects TRBV30 to TRBJ1-4; the D gene is possibly TRBD1 (6 bases). CDR1 and CDR2 (germline): GTSNPN, SVGIG (reference sequence). V was clipped by 2 bases and J by 0 bases, with 10 bases between them. This CDR3 spans 15 amino acids.

The chain links TRBV19 to TRBJ1-4; TRBD1 matches 10 bases. V shed 6 bases, J shed 5 bases, and the junction held 3 bases outside the gene matches. The CDR3 is 14 amino acids. In germline, CDR1 is LNHDA, CDR2 SQIVND (reference sequence). The DNA of the CDR3 is TGTGCCAGTAGGCCGGGACAGGGGAATGAAAAACTGTTTTTT. It codes for CASRPGQGNEKLFF. The full variable domain, rest sourced from reference TRBV19 and TRBJ1-4, is DGGITQSPKYLFRKEGQNVTLSCEQNLNHDAMYWYRQDPGQGLRLIYYSQIVNDFQKGDIAEGYSVSREKKESFPLTVTSAQKNPTAFYLCASRPGQGNEKLFFGSGTQLSVL.

V gene TRBV6-5 combines with J gene TRBJ2-3; 7 nucleotides agree with TRBD1. J lost 2 bases, V lost 4 bases, and 3 bases had no gene match. The germline gives CDR1 MNHEY, CDR2 SVGAGI. The CDR3 sequence is 14 residues long. DNA for the CDR3: TGTGCCAGCAGTTGGACAGGAAACACAGATACGCAGTATTTT. This sequence encodes CASSWTGNTDTQYF.

V usage is TRBV19 and J usage is TRBJ2-3; 11 bases agree with TRBD2. CDR3 length: 16 residues. Germline V gene lookup returns CDR1 LNHDA and CDR2 SQIVND (reference sequence). The V and J ends lost 6 bases and 2 bases, in that order; junction bases with no gene match: 7. CDR3 protein: CASRESSGRPTDTQYF. The CDR3 DNA sequence: TGTGCCAGTAGGGAATCTAGCGGGAGGCCCACAGATACGCAGTATTTT.

This chain connects TRBV7-8 to TRBJ2-7; the match to TRBD2 covers 8 bases. Trimming removed 5 bases from V and 3 bases from J; junction bases left unmatched: 9. This CDR3 region has 15 residues. Germline values: CDR1 SGHVS, CDR2 FQNEAQ. The DNA of the CDR3 is TGTGCCAGCAGCGTCCCCAACAGCGGGAGCTACGAGCAGTACTTC. Amino acids: CASSVPNSGSYEQYF.

CDR3 loop: CASSSPQGARRTDTQYF. The CDR3 DNA reads as TGCGCCAGCAGTTCTCCTCAGGGGGCGCGTAGAACAGATACGCAGTATTTT. The chain uses TRBV5-1 and TRBJ2-3, with TRBD1 matching 8 bases. Germline loops: CDR1 SGHRS, CDR2 YFSETQ. The CDR3 loop spans 17 amino acids. The ends lost 5 bases at V and 3 bases at J; junction bases unmatched: 14. Full variable domain (rest looked up from reference TRBV5-1 and TRBJ2-3): KAGVTQTPRYLIKTRGQQVTLSCSPISGHRSVSWYQQTPGQGLQFLFEYFSETQRNKGNFPGRFSGRQFSNSRSEMNVSTLELGDSALYLCASSSPQGARRTDTQYFGPGTRLTVL.

This chain's CDR3 is CASSTDRGANYGYTF. Written as DNA, the CDR3 is TGTGCCAGCAGCACAGACAGGGGAGCTAACTATGGCTACACCTTC. The chain joins TRBV11-2 to TRBJ1-2; 8 bases map to TRBD1. Germline assignment: CDR1 SGHAT and CDR2 FQNNGV. The CDR3 sequence is 15 residues long. Trimming took 5 bases from V and 0 from J; bases not matched to a gene: 5.

The rearrangement uses TRBV19 and TRBJ1-1; D might be TRBD1 (5 bases). V lost 7 bases and J lost 0, with 9 bases in between. This CDR3 is 13 amino acids long. Per the germline V gene, CDR1 is LNHDA and CDR2 is SQIVND (reference sequence). The CDR3 DNA reads TGTGCCAGTAATGCAGGGTTGAACACTGAAGCTTTCTTT. It codes for CASNAGLNTEAFF.

J is TRBJ2-1 and V is TRBV20-1, with 7 nucleotides matching TRBD2. The CDR3 length is 16 residues. Germline CDR1 DFQATT, CDR2 SNEGSKA (reference sequence). Germline trimming cut 3 bases from V and 0 bases from J; bases unmatched to any gene: 8. CDR3: CSASRRERGSYNEQFF. CDR3 in DNA: TGCAGTGCTAGTAGGCGGGAGAGGGGCTCCTACAATGAGCAGTTCTTC.

V and J are TRBV10-2 and TRBJ1-2; D is possibly TRBD1 (6 bases). With 6 bases removed from V and 2 bases from J, the gap between germline ends came to 13 bases. Germline V gives CDR1 WSHSY, CDR2 SAAADI. The CDR3 contains 14 residues. The CDR3 DNA follows: TGCGCCAGCAGGGAGACAGGAGACAACTATGGCTACACCTTC. This codes for CASRETGDNYGYTF.

A single count supports this clone. The rearrangement uses TRBV6-2 or TRBV6-3 and TRBJ2-2; 9 bases align to TRBD2. The CDR3 is 17 residues long. Trimming cost V 2 bases and J 6 bases; bases outside gene matches: 10. CDR1 is MNHEY and CDR2 is SVGEGT in the germline V gene. The CDR3 nucleotides are TGTGCCAGCAGTTACCAGATAGGCGGGAGGGCGGCCGGGGAGCTGTTTTTT. Amino acids: CASSYQIGGRAAGELFF.

V gene TRBV3-1 (or the pseudogene TRBV3-2) combines with J gene TRBJ2-7; 7 nucleotides line up with TRBD2. Germline V CDR1 and CDR2: LGHDT, YNNKEL (reference sequence). CDR3 length equals 13 residues. The V segment lost 6 bases and the J segment 6 bases; nucleotides outside the gene matches: 8. The CDR3 spells CASRTSGAGEQYF. The CDR3 DNA reads TGTGCCAGCAGGACCAGCGGGGCAGGCGAGCAGTACTTC.

The chain carries TRBV7-8 and TRBJ1-5; no definite D call. Trimming removed 0 bases at V and 0 bases at J, with 6 bases between. The germline V gene has CDR1 SGHVS and CDR2 FQNEAQ. This CDR3 is 15 amino acids long. The chain's CDR3 is CASSLAADSNQPQHF. The CDR3, as DNA: TGTGCCAGCAGCTTAGCGGCGGATAGCAATCAGCCCCAGCATTTT.

This clone was counted once. The rearrangement joins TRBV6-2 or TRBV6-3 to TRBJ2-1; TRBD1 matches 9 bases. Germline V gene sequence: CDR1 MNHEY, CDR2 SVGEGT. There are 15 residues in the CDR3. Unmatched junction bases numbered 11, after V lost 6 bases and J lost 8 bases. The CDR3 DNA is TGTGCCAGCAGCCGTCCGGGACAGGGTTTTGATGAGCAGTTCTTC. Its translation: CASSRPGQGFDEQFF.